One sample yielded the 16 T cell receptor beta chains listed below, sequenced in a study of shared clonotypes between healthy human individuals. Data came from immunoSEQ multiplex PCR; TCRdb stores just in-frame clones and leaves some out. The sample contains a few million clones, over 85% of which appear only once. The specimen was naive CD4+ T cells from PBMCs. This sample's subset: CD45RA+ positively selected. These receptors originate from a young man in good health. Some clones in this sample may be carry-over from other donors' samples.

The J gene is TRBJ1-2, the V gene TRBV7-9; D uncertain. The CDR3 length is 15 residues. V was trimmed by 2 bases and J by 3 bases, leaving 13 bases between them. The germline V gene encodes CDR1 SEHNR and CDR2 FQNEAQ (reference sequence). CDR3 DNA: TGTGCCAGCAGCTTAAGATCCGGGATCGACTATGGCTACACCTTC. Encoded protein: CASSLRSGIDYGYTF.

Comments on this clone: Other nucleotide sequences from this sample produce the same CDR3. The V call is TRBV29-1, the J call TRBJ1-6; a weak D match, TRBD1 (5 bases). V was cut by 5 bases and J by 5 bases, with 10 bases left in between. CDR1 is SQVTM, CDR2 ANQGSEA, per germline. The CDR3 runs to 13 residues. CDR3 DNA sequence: TGCAGCGTTCGGCAGGGAAATAATTCACCCCTCCACTTT. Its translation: CSVRQGNNSPLHF.

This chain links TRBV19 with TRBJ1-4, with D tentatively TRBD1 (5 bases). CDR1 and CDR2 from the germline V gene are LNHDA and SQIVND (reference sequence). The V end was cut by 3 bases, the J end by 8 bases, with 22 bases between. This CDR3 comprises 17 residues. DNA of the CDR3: TGTGCCAGTAGTATTTACGACTGGGAACAGGAGGGGGAAAAACTGTTTTTT. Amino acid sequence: CASSIYDWEQEGEKLFF.

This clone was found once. CDR3 amino acids: CASSYGLGAYEQYF. The CDR3, as DNA: TGTGCCAGCAGTTACGGACTAGGGGCCTACGAGCAGTACTTC. This chain uses TRBV6-6 with TRBJ2-7; 7 nucleotides line up with TRBD2. Germline CDR1 MNHNY, CDR2 SVGAGI (reference sequence). CDR3 length equals 14 residues. J lost 2 bases, V lost 2 bases, and 3 bases had no gene match.

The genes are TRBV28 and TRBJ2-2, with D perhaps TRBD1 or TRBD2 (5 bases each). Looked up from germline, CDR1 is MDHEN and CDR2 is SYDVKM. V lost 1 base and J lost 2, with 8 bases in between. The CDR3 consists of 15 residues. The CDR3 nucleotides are TGTGCCAGCAGTTTATTCGGGGCAAACACCGGGGAGCTGTTTTTT. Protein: CASSLFGANTGELFF.

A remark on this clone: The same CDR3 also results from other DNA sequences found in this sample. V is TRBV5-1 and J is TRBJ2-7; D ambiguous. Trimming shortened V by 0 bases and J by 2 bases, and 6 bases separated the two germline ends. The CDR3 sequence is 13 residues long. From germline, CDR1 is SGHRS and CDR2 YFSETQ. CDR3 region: CASSLGGPYEQYF. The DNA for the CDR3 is TGCGCCAGCAGCTTGGGCGGCCCCTACGAGCAGTACTTC.

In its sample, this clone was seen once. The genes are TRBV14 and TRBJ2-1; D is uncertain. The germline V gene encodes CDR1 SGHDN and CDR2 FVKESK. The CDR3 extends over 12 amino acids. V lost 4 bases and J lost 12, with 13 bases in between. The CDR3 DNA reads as TGTGCCAGCAGCCTACCAACAAGAGGGCAGTTCTTC. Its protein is CASSLPTRGQFF.

CDR3 protein: CASTAGRGYTDTQYF. CDR3 in DNA: TGTGCCAGCACGGCGGGGCGGGGGTACACAGATACGCAGTATTTT. The rearrangement uses TRBV28 and TRBJ2-3, with 7 nucleotides matching TRBD2. CDR3 size: 15 residues. With 7 bases clipped from V and 2 bases from J, the junction kept 9 bases outside the gene matches. CDR1 and CDR2 (germline): MDHEN, SYDVKM.

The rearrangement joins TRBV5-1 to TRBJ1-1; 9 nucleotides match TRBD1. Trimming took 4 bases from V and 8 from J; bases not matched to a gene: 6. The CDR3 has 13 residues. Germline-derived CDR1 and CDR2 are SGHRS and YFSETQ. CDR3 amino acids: CASSTGTGLEAFF. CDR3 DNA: TGCGCCAGCAGCACAGGGACAGGGCTGGAAGCTTTCTTT.

CDR3 DNA sequence: TGTGCCAGCAGTTCTCCGACAGGGAGGAAAAATGAGCAGTTCTTC. It is translated as CASSSPTGRKNEQFF. This chain connects TRBV6-5 to TRBJ2-1, with D possibly matching TRBD1 (7 bases). Germline V gives CDR1 MNHEY, CDR2 SVGAGI. The CDR3 spans 15 residues. Trimming took 4 bases from V and 7 from J, leaving 17 bases between them.

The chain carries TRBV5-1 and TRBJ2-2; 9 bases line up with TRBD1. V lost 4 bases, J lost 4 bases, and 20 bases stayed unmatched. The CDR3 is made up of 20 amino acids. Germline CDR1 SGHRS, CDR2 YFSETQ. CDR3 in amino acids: CASSPPRGQGRFLATGELFF. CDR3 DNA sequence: TGCGCCAGCAGCCCCCCACGGGGACAGGGTCGATTTCTGGCCACCGGGGAGCTGTTTTTT.

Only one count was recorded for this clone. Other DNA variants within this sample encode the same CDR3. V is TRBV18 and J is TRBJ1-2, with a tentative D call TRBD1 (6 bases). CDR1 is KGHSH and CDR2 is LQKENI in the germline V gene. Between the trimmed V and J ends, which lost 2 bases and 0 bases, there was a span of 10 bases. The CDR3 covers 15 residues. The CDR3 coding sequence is TGTGCCAGCTCACCAGGCAGGGGTCCTAACTATGGCTACACCTTC. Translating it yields CASSPGRGPNYGYTF.

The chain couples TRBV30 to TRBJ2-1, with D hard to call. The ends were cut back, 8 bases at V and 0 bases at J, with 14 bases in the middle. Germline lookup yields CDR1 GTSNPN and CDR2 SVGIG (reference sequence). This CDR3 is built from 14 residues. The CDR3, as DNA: TGTGCCCGTAGGCCGCCAGGCTCCTACAATGAGCAGTTCTTC. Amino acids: CARRPPGSYNEQFF.

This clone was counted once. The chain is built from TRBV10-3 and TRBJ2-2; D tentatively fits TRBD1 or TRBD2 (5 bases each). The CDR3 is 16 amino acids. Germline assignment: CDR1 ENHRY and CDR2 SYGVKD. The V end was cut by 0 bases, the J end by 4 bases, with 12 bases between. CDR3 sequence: CAISESRDGATGELFF. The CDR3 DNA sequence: TGTGCCATCAGTGAGTCCCGGGACGGCGCCACCGGGGAGCTGTTTTTT.

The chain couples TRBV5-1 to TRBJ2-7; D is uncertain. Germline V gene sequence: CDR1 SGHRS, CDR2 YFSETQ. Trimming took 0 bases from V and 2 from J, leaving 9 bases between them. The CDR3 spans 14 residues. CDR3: CASSLAILTYEQYF. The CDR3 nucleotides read TGCGCCAGCAGCTTGGCCATTCTTACCTACGAGCAGTACTTC.

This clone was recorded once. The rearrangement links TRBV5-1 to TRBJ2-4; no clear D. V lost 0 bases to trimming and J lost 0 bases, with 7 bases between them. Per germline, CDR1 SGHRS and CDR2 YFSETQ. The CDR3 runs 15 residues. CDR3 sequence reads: CASSLDPAAKNIQYF. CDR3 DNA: TGCGCCAGCAGCTTGGATCCGGCAGCCAAAAACATTCAGTACTTC.